This T cell receptor (beta chain) was sequenced for a study of blood T cell repertoires in COVID-19 (dated by TCRdb to the early 2020s). With respect to the entire study: Samples covering the acute and convalescent phases of COVID-19 were provided by collaborators in the United States, Italy and Spain. A de-identified subject ID, COVID-19 status, age in years and sex were almost always included in the sample metadata. The samples were drawn from the first 160 participants of the ongoing ImmuneRACE study and from more than 1,000 subjects provided by 6 global collaborators. Where available, HLA class I and class II types were taken from metadata supplied by the sample provider and were not determined by assay-based typing. A freely available public database, intended as a resource for researchers studying the immune response to SARS-CoV-2, is where the repertoires were released. The prospective study material was composed of cDNA or gDNA derived from T cells, B-cell-depleted T cells, or PBMCs. The dataset comprised deeply sampled blood TCRbeta repertoires from subjects exposed to, actively infected with, or recovered from COVID-19.

The germline V gene yields SGHRS for CDR1 and YFSETQ for CDR2. Deletion took 2 bases off V and 10 bases off J, with a span of 13 bases between the germline ends. The CDR3 numbers 14 residues from cysteine through phenylalanine. The kept DNA is CDR3 alone, 42 bases in frame from the first base. This clone has a handful of counts. Its antigen is currently not known. No clone much larger than this one lies a single base away; base qualities are absent. TCRbeta CDR3 regions were amplified from genomic DNA by means of the immunoSEQ Assay, a bias-controlled multiplex PCR. From the authors' description of their analysis: Nucleated cell counts per sample were estimated from amplification of reference gene primers within the assay. To quantify the absolute abundance of each unique TCRbeta CDR3 rearrangement, sequence reads were collapsed and filtered. For each sample, productive Simpson clonality was calculated as the square root of Simpson's diversity index over productive rearrangements. The source is immuneACCESS, and TCRdb retained only in-frame sequences with V and J called. Part of the clones is not carried over; for the studies checked, unresolved V genes explain less than half of this, and the remainder is unexplained. The V and J calls and clone size come from that table; D and trimming were worked out from the DNA. The sample table contains about 45,000 clones; only one count was recorded for about 90% of them. Just over 9% of the sample belongs to the ten largest clones.

Beyond this particular receptor, the publication reports: The quantity of clinical and demographic metadata differed by source and by participant and was supplied without curation.

Whole blood was collected in K2EDTA tubes by collaborating institutions according to the institutions' own protocols. For TCRbeta analysis, collaborator samples were shipped as frozen whole blood, as isolated PBMCs, or as DNA extracted from either sample type. This receptor was taken from a human donor in a cohort sampled during active COVID-19. The specimen was peripheral blood. Rearrangement joined TRBV5-1 to TRBJ1-6, with TRBD1 as a weak D call on 6 bases. For the CDR3, the sequence is CASSFNRVESPLHF. The nucleotides are TGCGCCAGCAGCTTCAACAGGGTGGAATCACCCCTCCACTTT.